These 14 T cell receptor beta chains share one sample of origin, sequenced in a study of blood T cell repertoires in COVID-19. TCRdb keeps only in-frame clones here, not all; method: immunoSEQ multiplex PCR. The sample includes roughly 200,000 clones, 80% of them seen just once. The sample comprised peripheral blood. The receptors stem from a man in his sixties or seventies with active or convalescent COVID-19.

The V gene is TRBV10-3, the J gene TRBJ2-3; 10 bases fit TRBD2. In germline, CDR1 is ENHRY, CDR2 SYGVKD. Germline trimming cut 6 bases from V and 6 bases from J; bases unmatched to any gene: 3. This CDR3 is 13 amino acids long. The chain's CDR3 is CAISGTSADTQYF. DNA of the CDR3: TGTGCCATCAGCGGGACTAGCGCCGATACGCAGTATTTT.

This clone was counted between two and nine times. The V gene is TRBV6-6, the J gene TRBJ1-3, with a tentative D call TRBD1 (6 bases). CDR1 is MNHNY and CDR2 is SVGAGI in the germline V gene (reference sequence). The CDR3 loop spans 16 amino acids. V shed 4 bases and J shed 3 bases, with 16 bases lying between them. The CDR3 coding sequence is TGTGCCAGCAGTTCTTCTGGGGCAGGGGTTGGAAACACCATATATTTT. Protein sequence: CASSSSGAGVGNTIYF.

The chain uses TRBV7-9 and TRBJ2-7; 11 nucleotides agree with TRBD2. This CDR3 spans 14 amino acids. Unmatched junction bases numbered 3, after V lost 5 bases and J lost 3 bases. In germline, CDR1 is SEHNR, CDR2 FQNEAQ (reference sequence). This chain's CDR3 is CASSIGTSGYEQYF. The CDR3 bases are TGTGCCAGCAGCATCGGGACTAGCGGCTACGAGCAGTACTTC.

This CDR3 reads CASSQSWGGLTEAFF. CDR3 bases: TGTGCCAGCAGCCAATCCTGGGGGGGCTTGACTGAAGCTTTCTTT. The V call is TRBV14, the J call TRBJ1-1, with D possibly matching TRBD1 (6 bases). Germline V gene data show CDR1 as SGHDN and CDR2 as FVKESK. Trimming stripped 2 bases from V and 5 bases from J, with 15 bases between. The CDR3 totals 15 residues.

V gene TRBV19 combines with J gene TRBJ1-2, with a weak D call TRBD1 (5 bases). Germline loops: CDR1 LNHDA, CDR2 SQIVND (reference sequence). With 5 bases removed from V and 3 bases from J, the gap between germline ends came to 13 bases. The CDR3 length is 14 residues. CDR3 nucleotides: TGTGCCAGTAGTGCAACCTCAGGGCACTATGGCTACACCTTC. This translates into CASSATSGHYGYTF.

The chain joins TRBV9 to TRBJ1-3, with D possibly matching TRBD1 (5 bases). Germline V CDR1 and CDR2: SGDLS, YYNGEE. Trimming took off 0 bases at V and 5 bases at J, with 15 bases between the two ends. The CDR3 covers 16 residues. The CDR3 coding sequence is TGTGCCAGCAGCGTAGGGTCTCCAGGGCCACGAAACACCATATATTTT. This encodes CASSVGSPGPRNTIYF.

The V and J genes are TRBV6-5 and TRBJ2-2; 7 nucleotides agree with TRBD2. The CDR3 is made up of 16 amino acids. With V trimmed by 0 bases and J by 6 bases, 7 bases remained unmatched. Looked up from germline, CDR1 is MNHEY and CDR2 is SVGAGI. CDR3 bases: TGTGCCAGCAGTTACTCGAATCGAGGGAGGGCCGGGGAGCTGTTTTTT. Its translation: CASSYSNRGRAGELFF.

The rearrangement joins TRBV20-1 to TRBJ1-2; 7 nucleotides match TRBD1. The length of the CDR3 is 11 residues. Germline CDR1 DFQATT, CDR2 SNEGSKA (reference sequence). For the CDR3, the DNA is TGCAGCGGCAGGGGGAACTATGGCTACACCTTC. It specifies CSGRGNYGYTF.

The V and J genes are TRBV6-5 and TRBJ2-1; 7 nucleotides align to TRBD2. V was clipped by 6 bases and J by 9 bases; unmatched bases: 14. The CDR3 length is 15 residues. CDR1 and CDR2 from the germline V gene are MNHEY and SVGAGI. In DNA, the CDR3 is TGTGCCAGCAGCCCAAACGGGGGGTTGAAGGGTGAGCAGTTCTTC. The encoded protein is CASSPNGGLKGEQFF.

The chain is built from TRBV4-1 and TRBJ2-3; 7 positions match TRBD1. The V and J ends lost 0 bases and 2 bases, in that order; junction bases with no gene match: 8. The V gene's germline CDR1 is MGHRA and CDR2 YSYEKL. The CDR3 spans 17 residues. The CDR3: CASSQEKGAQSTDTQYF. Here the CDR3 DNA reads TGCGCCAGCAGCCAAGAGAAGGGGGCCCAATCCACAGATACGCAGTATTTT.

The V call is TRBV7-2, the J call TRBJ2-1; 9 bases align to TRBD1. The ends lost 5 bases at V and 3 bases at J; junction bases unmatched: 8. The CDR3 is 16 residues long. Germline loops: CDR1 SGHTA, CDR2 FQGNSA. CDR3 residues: CASSPRRTGDYNEQFF. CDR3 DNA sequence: TGTGCCAGCAGCCCTCGGAGGACAGGGGACTACAATGAGCAGTTCTTC.

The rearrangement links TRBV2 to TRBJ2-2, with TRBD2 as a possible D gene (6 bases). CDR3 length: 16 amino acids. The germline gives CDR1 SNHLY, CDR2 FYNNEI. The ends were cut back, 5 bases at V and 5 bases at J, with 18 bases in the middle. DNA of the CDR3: TGTGCCAGCAGTCAGAACGGGGGACTCGGGACCGGGGAGCTGTTTTTT. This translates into CASSQNGGLGTGELFF. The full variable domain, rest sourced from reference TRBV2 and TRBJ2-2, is EPEVTQTPSHQVTQMGQEVILRCVPISNHLYFYWYRQILGQKVEFLVSFYNNEISEKSEIFDDQFSVERPDGSNFTLKIRSTKLEDSAMYFCASSQNGGLGTGELFFGEGSRLTVL.

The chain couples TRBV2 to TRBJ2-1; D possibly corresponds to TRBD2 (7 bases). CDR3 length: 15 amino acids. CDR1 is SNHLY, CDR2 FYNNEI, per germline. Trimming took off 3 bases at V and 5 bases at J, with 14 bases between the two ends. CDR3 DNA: TGTGCCAGCAGTGATGAGTGGGGGGGCCACAATGAGCAGTTCTTC. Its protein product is CASSDEWGGHNEQFF.

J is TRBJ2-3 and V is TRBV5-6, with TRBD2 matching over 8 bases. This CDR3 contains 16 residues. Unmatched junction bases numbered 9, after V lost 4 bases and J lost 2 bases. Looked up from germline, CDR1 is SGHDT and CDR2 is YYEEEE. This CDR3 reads CASSLSGGDFTDTQYF. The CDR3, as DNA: TGTGCCAGCAGCCTCAGCGGGGGAGACTTCACAGATACGCAGTATTTT. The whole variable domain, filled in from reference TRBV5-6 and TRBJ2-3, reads DAGVTQSPTHLIKTRGQQVTLRCSPKSGHDTVSWYQQALGQGPQFIFQYYEEEERQRGNFPDRFSGHQFPNYSSELNVNALLLGDSALYLCASSLSGGDFTDTQYFGPGTRLTVL.